This TCR beta chain was captured by sequencing in a study of cytomegalovirus exposure and HLA in healthy donors. Background on the study: A prior study identified just under 120 million unique TCR beta sequences from 190 million or so T cells. Across 300 to 400 genotyped donors, about 80% landed in the Caucasian-associated ancestry cluster.

The study, taken as a whole, reports: When the data were analyzed later, several of the most significant clusters appeared to be linked to common viral pathogens.

Use of 60 Vbeta and 13 Jbeta primers characterized the PCR. Repertoires were generated with immunoSEQ multiplex PCR, while TCRdb's copy carries only in-frame clones and drops some. Counted here are 150,000 to 200,000 clones, approximately 84% occurring once; the ten biggest clones make up roughly 0.23%. Trimming pared 1 base from V and 0 bases from J, leaving 4 bases between. This CDR3 contains 13 residues. Germline V CDR1 and CDR2: GTSNPN, SVGIG (reference sequence). Worth noting for this clone: Antigen specificity is unknown.

The chain employs TRBV30 and TRBJ1-5, with unresolved D. The receptor's source is a girl under three years old in good health and CMV-seronegative. The sample consisted of PBMCs. Written as DNA, the CDR3 is TGTGCCTGGAGTGGACATAGCAATCAGCCCCAGCATTTT. It specifies CAWSGHSNQPQHF. Supplemented by reference TRBV30 and TRBJ1-5, the full variable domain reads SQTIHQWPATLVQPVGSPLSLECTVEGTSNPNLYWYRQAAGRGLQLLFYSVGIGQISSEVPQNLSASRPQDRQFILSSKKLLLSDSGFYLCAWSGHSNQPQHFGDGTRLSIL.